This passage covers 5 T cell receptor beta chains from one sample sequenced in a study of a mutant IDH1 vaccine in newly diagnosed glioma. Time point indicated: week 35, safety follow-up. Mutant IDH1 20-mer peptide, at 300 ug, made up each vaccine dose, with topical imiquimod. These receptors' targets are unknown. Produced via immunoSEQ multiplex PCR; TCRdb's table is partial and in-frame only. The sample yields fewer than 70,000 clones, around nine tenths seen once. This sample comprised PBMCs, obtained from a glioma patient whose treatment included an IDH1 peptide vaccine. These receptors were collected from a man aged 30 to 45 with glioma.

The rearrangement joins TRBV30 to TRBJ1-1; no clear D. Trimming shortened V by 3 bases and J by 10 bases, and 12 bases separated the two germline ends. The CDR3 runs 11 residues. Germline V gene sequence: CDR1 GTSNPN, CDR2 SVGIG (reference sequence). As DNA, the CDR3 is TGTGCCTGGAGCCCTGGTCATCTAGCTTTCTTT. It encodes CAWSPGHLAFF.

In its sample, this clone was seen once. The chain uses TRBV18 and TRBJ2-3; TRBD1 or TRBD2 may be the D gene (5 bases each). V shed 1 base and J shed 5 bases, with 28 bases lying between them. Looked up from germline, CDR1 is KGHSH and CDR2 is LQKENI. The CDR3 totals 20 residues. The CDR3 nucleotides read TGTGCCAGCTCACCACTCGAAAAGGGACGTGTTCAGCGGCAGGGAGATACGCAGTATTTT. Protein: CASSPLEKGRVQRQGDTQYF.

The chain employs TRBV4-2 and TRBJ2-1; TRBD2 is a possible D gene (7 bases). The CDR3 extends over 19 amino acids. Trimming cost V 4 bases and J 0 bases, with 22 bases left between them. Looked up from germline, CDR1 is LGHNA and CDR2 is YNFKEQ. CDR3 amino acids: CASSPLIGGAFSSYNEQFF. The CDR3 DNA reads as TGTGCCAGCAGCCCCCTTATAGGGGGGGCCTTTAGCTCCTACAATGAGCAGTTCTTC.

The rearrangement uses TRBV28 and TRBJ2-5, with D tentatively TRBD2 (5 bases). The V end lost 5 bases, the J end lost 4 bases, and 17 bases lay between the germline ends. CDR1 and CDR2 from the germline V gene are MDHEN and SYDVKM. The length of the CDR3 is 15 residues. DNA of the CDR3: TGTGCCAGCAGTCCCCTCGGGGTGCATGGAGAGACCCAGTACTTC. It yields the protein CASSPLGVHGETQYF. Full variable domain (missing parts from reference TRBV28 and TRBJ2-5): DVKVTQSSRYLVKRTGEKVFLECVQDMDHENMFWYRQDPGLGLRLIYFSYDVKMKEKGDIPEGYSVSREKKERFSLILESASTNQTSMYLCASSPLGVHGETQYFGPGTRLLVL.

In nucleotides, the CDR3 is TGTGCCAGCAGCACGGACACCTCGGCAACTAATGAAAAACTGTTTTTT. Protein product: CASSTDTSATNEKLFF. The chain couples TRBV7-9 to TRBJ1-4; tentatively, D is TRBD1 (5 bases). Trimming removed 5 bases at V and 0 bases at J, with 13 bases between. In germline, CDR1 is SEHNR, CDR2 FQNEAQ (reference sequence). The CDR3 totals 16 residues.